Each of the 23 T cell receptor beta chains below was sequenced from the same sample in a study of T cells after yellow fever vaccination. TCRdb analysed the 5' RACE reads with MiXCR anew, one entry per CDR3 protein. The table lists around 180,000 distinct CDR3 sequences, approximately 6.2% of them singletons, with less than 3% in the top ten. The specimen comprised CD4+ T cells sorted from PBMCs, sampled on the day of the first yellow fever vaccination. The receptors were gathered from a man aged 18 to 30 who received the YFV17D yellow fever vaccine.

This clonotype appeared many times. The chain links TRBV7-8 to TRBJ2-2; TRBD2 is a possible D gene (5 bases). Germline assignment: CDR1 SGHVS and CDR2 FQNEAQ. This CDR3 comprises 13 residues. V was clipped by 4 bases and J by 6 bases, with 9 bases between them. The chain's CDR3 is CASSWTGSGELFF. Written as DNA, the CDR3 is TGTGCCAGCAGCTGGACTGGATCCGGGGAGCTGTTTTTT.

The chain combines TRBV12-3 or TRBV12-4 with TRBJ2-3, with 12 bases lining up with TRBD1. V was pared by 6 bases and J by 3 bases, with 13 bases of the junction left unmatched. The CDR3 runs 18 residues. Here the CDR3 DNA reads TGTGCCAGCAGCTCTGGGGGGACAGGGGGCGAAGGAACAGATACGCAGTATTTT. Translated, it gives CASSSGGTGGEGTDTQYF.

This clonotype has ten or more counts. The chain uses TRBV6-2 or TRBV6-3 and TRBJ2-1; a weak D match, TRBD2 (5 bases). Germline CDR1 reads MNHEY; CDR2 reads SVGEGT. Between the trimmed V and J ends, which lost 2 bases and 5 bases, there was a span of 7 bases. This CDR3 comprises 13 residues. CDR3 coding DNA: TGTGCCAGCAGTTACCTAGCCGACAATGAGCAGTTCTTC. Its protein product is CASSYLADNEQFF.

Written as DNA, the CDR3 is TGTGCCAGCACCCAGGGGGCGGGTGGCTACACCTTC. It yields the protein CASTQGAGGYTF. The chain carries TRBV6-5 and TRBJ1-2; 8 positions match TRBD1. V was clipped by 7 bases and J by 7 bases; unmatched bases: 5. The CDR3 sequence is 12 residues long. CDR1 is MNHEY and CDR2 is SVGAGI in the germline V gene.

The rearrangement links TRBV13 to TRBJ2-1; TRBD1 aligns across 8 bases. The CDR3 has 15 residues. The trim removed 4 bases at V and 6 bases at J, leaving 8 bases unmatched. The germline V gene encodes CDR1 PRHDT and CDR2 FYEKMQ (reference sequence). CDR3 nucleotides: TGTGCCAGCAGCTCTCAGGGGGCGCCGGGCAATGAGCAGTTCTTC. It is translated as CASSSQGAPGNEQFF.

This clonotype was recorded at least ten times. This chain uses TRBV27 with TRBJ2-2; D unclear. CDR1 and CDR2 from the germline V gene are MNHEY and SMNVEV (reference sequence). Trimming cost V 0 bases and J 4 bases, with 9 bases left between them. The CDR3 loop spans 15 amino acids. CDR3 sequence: CASSLSHPRTGELFF. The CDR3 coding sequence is TGTGCCAGCAGTTTATCGCATCCTCGCACCGGGGAGCTGTTTTTT.

Here the CDR3 reads CSAADPDGEKLFF. The CDR3 DNA reads as TGCAGTGCTGCGGACCCTGATGGGGAAAAACTGTTTTTT. V is TRBV20-1 and J is TRBJ1-4; D call uncertain. The CDR3 contains 13 residues. Germline V gene lookup returns CDR1 DFQATT and CDR2 SNEGSKA (reference sequence). V was clipped by 5 bases and J by 8 bases, with 15 bases between them.

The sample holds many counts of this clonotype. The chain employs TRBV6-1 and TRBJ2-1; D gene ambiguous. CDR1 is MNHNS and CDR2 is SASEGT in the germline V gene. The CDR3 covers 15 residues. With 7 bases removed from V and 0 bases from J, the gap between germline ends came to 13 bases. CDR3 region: CASNATESSYNEQFF. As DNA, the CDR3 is TGTGCCAGCAACGCGACGGAGAGCTCCTACAATGAGCAGTTCTTC.

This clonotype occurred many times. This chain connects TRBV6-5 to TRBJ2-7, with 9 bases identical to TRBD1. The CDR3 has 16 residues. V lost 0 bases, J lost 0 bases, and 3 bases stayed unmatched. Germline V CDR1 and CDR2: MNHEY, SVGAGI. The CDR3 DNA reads TGTGCCAGCAGTTACTCTGGGACAGGGAGCTCCTACGAGCAGTACTTC. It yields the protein CASSYSGTGSSYEQYF.

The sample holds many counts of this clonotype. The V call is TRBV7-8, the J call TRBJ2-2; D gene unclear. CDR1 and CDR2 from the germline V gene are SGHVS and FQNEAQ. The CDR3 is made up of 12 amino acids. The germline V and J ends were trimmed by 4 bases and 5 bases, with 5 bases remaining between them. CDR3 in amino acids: CASSSDTGELFF. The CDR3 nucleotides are TGTGCCAGCAGCTCAGATACCGGGGAGCTGTTTTTT.

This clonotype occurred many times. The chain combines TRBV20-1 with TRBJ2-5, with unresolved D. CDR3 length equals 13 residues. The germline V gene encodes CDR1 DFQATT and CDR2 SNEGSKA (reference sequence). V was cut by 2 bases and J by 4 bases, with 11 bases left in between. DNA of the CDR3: TGCAGTGCTAGATGGGCAGGTGGAGAGACCCAGTACTTC. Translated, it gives CSARWAGGETQYF.

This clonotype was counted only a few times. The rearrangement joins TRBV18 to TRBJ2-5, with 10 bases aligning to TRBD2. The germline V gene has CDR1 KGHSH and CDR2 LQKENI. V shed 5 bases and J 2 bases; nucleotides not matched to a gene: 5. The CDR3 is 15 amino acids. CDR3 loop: CASSAQTSGQETQYF. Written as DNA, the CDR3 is TGTGCCAGCTCAGCTCAGACTAGCGGGCAAGAGACCCAGTACTTC.

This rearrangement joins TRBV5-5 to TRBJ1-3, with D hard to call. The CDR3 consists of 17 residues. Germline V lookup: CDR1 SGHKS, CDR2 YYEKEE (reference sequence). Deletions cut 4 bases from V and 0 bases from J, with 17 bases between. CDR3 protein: CASSPGGRAFSGNTIYF. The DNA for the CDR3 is TGTGCCAGCAGCCCCGGCGGTCGGGCCTTCTCTGGAAACACCATATATTTT.

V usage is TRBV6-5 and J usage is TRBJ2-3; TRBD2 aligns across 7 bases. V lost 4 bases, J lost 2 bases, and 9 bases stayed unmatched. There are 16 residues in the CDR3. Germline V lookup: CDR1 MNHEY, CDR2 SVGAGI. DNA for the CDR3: TGTGCCAGCAGTTCCCCCGGGACTAAATTCACAGATACGCAGTATTTT. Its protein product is CASSSPGTKFTDTQYF.

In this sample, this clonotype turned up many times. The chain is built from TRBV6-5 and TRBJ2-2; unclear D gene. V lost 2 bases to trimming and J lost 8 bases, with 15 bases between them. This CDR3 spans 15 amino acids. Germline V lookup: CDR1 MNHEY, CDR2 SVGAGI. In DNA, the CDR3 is TGTGCCAGCAGTTACAGCCCGACGGTTCGGGGGGAGCTGTTTTTT. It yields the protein CASSYSPTVRGELFF.

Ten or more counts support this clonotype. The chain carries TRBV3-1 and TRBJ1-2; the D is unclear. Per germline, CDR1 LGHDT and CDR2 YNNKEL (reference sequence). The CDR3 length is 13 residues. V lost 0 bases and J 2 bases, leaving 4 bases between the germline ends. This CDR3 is CASSQDGNYGYTF. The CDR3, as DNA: TGTGCCAGCAGCCAAGACGGGAACTATGGCTACACCTTC.

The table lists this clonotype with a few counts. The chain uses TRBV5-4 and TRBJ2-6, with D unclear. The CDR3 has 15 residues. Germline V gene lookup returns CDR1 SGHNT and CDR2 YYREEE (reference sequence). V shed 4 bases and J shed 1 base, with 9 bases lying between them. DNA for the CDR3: TGTGCCAGCAGCCCCCCGGCTTCTGGGGCCAACGTCCTGACTTTC. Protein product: CASSPPASGANVLTF.

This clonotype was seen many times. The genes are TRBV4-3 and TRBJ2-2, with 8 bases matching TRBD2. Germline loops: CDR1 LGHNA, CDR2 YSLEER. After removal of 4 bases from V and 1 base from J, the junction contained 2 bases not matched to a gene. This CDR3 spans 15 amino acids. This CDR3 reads CASSRLALNTGELFF. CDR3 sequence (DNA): TGCGCCAGCAGCCGACTAGCGTTGAACACCGGGGAGCTGTTTTTT.

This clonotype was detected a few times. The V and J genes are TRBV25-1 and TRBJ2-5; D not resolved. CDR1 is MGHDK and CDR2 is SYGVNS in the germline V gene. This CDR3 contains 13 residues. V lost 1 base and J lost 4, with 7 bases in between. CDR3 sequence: CASSESGRETQYF. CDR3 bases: TGTGCCAGCAGTGAATCAGGCAGAGAGACCCAGTACTTC.

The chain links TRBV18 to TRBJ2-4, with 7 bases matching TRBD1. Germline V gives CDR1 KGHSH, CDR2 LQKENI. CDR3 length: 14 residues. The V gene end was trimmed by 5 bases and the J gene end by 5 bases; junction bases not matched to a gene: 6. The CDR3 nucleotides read TGTGCCAGCTCAACAACCGGGACAGAAAACATTCAGTACTTC. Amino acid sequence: CASSTTGTENIQYF.

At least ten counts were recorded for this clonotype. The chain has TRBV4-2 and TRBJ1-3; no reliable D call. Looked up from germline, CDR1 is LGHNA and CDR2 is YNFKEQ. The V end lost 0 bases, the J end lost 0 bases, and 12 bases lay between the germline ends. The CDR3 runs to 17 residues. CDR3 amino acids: CASSQDTDSSSGNTIYF. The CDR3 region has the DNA TGTGCCAGCAGCCAAGACACAGACTCCAGCTCTGGAAACACCATATATTTT.

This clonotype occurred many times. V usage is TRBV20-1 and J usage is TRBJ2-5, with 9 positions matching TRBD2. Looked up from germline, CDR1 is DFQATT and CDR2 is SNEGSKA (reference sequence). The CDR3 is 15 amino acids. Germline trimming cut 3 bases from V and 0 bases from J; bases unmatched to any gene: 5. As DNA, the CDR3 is TGCAGTGCTAGGGCAGCTAGCGGGGACCAAGAGACCCAGTACTTC. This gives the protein CSARAASGDQETQYF.

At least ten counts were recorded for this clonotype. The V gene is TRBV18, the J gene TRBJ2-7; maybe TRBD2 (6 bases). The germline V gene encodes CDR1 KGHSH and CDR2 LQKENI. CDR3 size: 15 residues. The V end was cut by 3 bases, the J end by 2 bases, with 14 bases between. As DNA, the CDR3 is TGTGCCAGCTCACCTCAGCGGGCTTACGCCTACGAGCAGTACTTC. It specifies CASSPQRAYAYEQYF.